This is a list of T cell receptor beta chains from one sample in a study of cytomegalovirus exposure and HLA in healthy donors. Repertoires were generated with immunoSEQ multiplex PCR, while TCRdb's copy carries only in-frame clones and drops some. The table records approximately 78,000 clones, 60% to 75% of them present only once. Sequenced input: PBMCs. The receptors originated from a man aged 35 to 55 in good health and CMV-seropositive. Each CDR3 is given with its conserved first and last residue. The order of the fields is V gene, J gene, CDR3 protein.

v_gene: TRBV11-2
j_gene: TRBJ1-1
CDR3aa: CASSVNSREAFF

v_gene: TRBV29-1
j_gene: TRBJ1-2
CDR3aa: CSGPDRTNYGYTF

v_gene: TRBV2
j_gene: TRBJ1-4
CDR3aa: CASRESPGQVEKLFF

v_gene: TRBV9
j_gene: TRBJ2-3
CDR3aa: CASSVGTSGETDTQYF

v_gene: TRBV28
j_gene: TRBJ1-3
CDR3aa: CASSPTGGGPGNTIYF

v_gene: TRBV28
j_gene: TRBJ1-5
CDR3aa: CASSQRQPQHF

v_gene: TRBV11-2
j_gene: TRBJ1-5
CDR3aa: CASSDLRGPVNQPQHF

v_gene: TRBV21-1
j_gene: TRBJ2-7
CDR3aa: CASSKALGTGGEVEVEQYF

v_gene: TRBV11-3
j_gene: TRBJ1-6
CDR3aa: CASSLNRDSPLHF

v_gene: TRBV19
j_gene: TRBJ2-7
CDR3aa: CASSRGGTGVNEQYF

v_gene: TRBV29-1
j_gene: TRBJ2-1
CDR3aa: CSVETLAGGPVSWNEQFF

v_gene: TRBV4-3
j_gene: TRBJ1-3
CDR3aa: CASSQERAGLSGNTIYF

v_gene: TRBV7-9
j_gene: TRBJ1-2
CDR3aa: CASSLFVKRVDYGYTF

v_gene: TRBV9
j_gene: TRBJ1-1
CDR3aa: CASSVNGEWNTEAFF

v_gene: TRBV5-1
j_gene: TRBJ2-3
CDR3aa: CASSLGRYTDTQYF

v_gene: TRBV27
j_gene: TRBJ2-3
CDR3aa: CASRERATDTQYF

v_gene: TRBV6-1
j_gene: TRBJ2-1
CDR3aa: CASSAGTSGGAHQSYNEQFF

v_gene: TRBV4-1
j_gene: TRBJ1-2
CDR3aa: CASSPVTGNYGYTF

v_gene: TRBV9
j_gene: TRBJ1-1
CDR3aa: CASSPMGAGTNTEAFF

v_gene: TRBV5-1
j_gene: TRBJ2-3
CDR3aa: CASSLVGGVSTDTQYF